This T cell receptor (beta chain) was observed in a study of CD8+CD57+ T cells in acquired aplastic anemia. In the study overall: An average of 3.2 ug of DNA was obtained from sorted CD4+ and CD8+ cells. The study, taken as a whole, reports: In CD8+ cells, Simpson's diversity showed no significant difference between patients and controls. Roughly 31 CD8+ CDR3 sequences occurred in both the patients and the controls.

The V gene's germline CDR1 is WSHSY and CDR2 SAAADI. V lost 3 bases and J 3 bases, leaving 11 bases between the germline ends. The CDR3 loop spans 14 amino acids. CDR3 and TCR beta VDJ profiling relied on a genomic DNA template. From the reads, TCRdb called clonotypes with MiXCR, one entry per CDR3 protein. This sample carries about 150,000 distinct CDR3 sequences, roughly two fifths of them seen once, and the ten largest clones take 8.4%. This clonotype was recorded many times. What it binds is unknown. The sequenced sample consisted of sorted CD4+, CD8+, or CD8+CD57+ T cells (not recorded which) from PBMCs. The gene calls are TRBV10-2 and TRBJ1-2; no clear D gene. The source of this sequence is a human donor in good health, serving as a control. The chain's CDR3 is CASSERLPDYGYTF. The CDR3 DNA reads as TGCGCCAGCAGTGAACGGTTGCCCGACTATGGCTACACCTTC.